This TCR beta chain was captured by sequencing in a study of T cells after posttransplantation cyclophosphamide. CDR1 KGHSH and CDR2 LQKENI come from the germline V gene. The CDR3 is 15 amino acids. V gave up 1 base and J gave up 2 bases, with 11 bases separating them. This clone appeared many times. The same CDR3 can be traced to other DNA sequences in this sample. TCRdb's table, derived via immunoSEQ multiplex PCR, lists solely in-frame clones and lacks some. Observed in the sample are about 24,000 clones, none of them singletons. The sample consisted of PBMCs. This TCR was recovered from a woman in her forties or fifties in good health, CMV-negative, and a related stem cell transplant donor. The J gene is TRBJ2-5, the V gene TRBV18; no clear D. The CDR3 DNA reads TGTGCCAGCTCACCACTCGGAACAGAGCAAGAGACCCAGTACTTC. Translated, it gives CASSPLGTEQETQYF.